This T cell receptor beta chain was observed in a study of T cell responses to AZD1222 COVID-19 vaccine. CDR1 is SNHLY, CDR2 FYNNEI, per germline. The CDR3 contains 15 residues. The V end was cut by 6 bases, the J end by 3 bases, with 15 bases between. TCRdb's table, derived via immunoSEQ multiplex PCR, lists solely in-frame clones and lacks some. The sample comprises around 150,000 clones, approximately 91% of which are singletons, and more than 1.5% rests with the top ten. The genes are TRBV2 and TRBJ1-5; D might be TRBD1 (6 bases). The TCR comes from an adult who received the AZD1222 COVID-19 vaccine. The sample was peripheral blood, taken 28 days after the second AZD1222 dose. DNA for the CDR3: TGTGCCAGCAGGGGGGTAGGGGACAACAATCAGCCCCAGCATTTT. Its translation is CASRGVGDNNQPQHF. The variable domain in full, completed from reference TRBV2 and TRBJ1-5, reads EPEVTQTPSHQVTQMGQEVILRCVPISNHLYFYWYRQILGQKVEFLVSFYNNEISEKSEIFDDQFSVERPDGSNFTLKIRSTKLEDSAMYFCASRGVGDNNQPQHFGDGTRLSIL.